What follows are 20 T cell receptor beta chains derived from one specimen sequenced in a study of T cell repertoires in cytomegalovirus infection (dated by TCRdb to about 2019). This sample was sequenced with an Illumina HiSeq 1500. Starting from the raw public reads, TCRdb applied fastp trimming at Q25, assembled clones with MiXCR and retained in-frame beta chains. CDR3 protein duplicates are merged, each entry listing the most common genes and DNA. In all, the sample holds some 680,000 distinct CDR3 sequences, and roughly 36% of those were seen once. 2.8% of the sample is taken by the ten largest. Sample: PBMCs. Receptors originate from a human donor in good health (CMV status not recorded). Some clones in this sample may be carry-over from other donors' samples.

This clonotype occurred a few times. This chain connects TRBV12-3 or TRBV12-4 to TRBJ1-2; weak D call: TRBD1 (5 bases). The CDR3 extends over 12 amino acids. The ends were cut back, 6 bases at V and 10 bases at J, with 15 bases in the middle. DNA for the CDR3: TGTGCCAGCAGCGGGGGTCGGGATGCCTACACCTTC. It yields the protein CASSGGRDAYTF.

In this sample, this clonotype turned up a few times. This rearrangement joins TRBV6-1 to TRBJ2-2; D tentatively reads TRBD1 or TRBD2 (5 bases each). The CDR3 extends over 15 amino acids. Trimming removed 1 base at V and 6 bases at J, with 12 bases between. Per germline, CDR1 MNHNS and CDR2 SASEGT. The CDR3 sequence is CASSEGGGGAGELFF. The CDR3 nucleotides read TGTGCCAGCAGTGAAGGTGGGGGTGGTGCCGGGGAGCTGTTTTTT.

This clonotype has a handful of counts. V is TRBV7-2 and J is TRBJ1-4; D is possibly TRBD1 (6 bases). V shed 5 bases and J shed 5 bases, with 21 bases lying between them. Germline CDR1 SGHTA, CDR2 FQGNSA. The CDR3 runs to 17 residues. The CDR3 DNA sequence: TGTGCCAGCAGCCCCATCCTGAGACAGGTTTTAAATGAAAAACTGTTTTTT. This translates into CASSPILRQVLNEKLFF.

This clonotype was observed a handful of times. The genes are TRBV19 and TRBJ2-7; D might be TRBD2 (6 bases). Germline CDR1 LNHDA, CDR2 SQIVND (reference sequence). V gave up 4 bases and J gave up 2 bases, with 12 bases separating them. The CDR3 runs 14 residues. In nucleotides, the CDR3 is TGTGCCAGTAGTAACCAGCGGGCAGCCTACGAGCAGTACTTC. It is translated as CASSNQRAAYEQYF. The full variable domain, in which reference TRBV19 and TRBJ2-7 provide the parts outside the CDR3, is DGGITQSPKYLFRKEGQNVTLSCEQNLNHDAMYWYRQDPGQGLRLIYYSQIVNDFQKGDIAEGYSVSREKKESFPLTVTSAQKNPTAFYLCASSNQRAAYEQYFGPGTRLTVT.

A word on this clonotype: A much more abundant neighbour one base away suggests this may be a read error. The chain carries TRBV6-4 and TRBJ2-3, with 8 bases aligning to TRBD1. Germline V CDR1 and CDR2: MRHNA, SNTAGT. The CDR3 totals 15 residues. The CDR3 is CASSDSPGGTETQYF. In DNA, the CDR3 is TGTGCCAGCAGTGACTCGCCAGGGGGCACAGAAACGCAGTATTTT.

J is TRBJ1-2 and V is TRBV28; D is possibly TRBD1 (5 bases). The CDR3 runs to 12 residues. Per germline, CDR1 MDHEN and CDR2 SYDVKM. V dropped 11 bases and J dropped 3 bases, with 13 bases sitting between them. The CDR3 region is CASDKDDYGYTF. CDR3 coding DNA: TGTGCCTCGGACAAGGACGACTATGGCTACACCTTC.

This clonotype was counted at least ten times. This sequence joins TRBV7-2 and TRBJ2-7, with D hard to call. This CDR3 comprises 11 residues. Germline lookup yields CDR1 SGHTA and CDR2 FQGNSA. V lost 5 bases to trimming and J lost 9 bases, with 11 bases between them. CDR3 region: CASSGVVGQYF. The DNA for the CDR3 is TGTGCCAGCAGCGGAGTGGTGGGGCAGTACTTC.

The genes are TRBV3-1 and TRBJ2-6; the D gene is possibly TRBD2 (5 bases). This CDR3 is 17 amino acids long. Trimming shortened V by 0 bases and J by 4 bases, and 13 bases separated the two germline ends. CDR1 is LGHDT and CDR2 is YNNKEL in the germline V gene (reference sequence). CDR3: CASSQEEWETGANVLTF. CDR3 in DNA: TGTGCCAGCAGCCAAGAAGAATGGGAGACAGGGGCCAACGTCCTGACTTTC.

The V and J genes are TRBV6-6 and TRBJ1-1, with 11 bases lining up with TRBD1. Germline values: CDR1 MNHNY, CDR2 SVGAGI (reference sequence). V was clipped by 4 bases and J by 9 bases; unmatched bases: 10. This CDR3 is 15 amino acids long. The CDR3 is CASSWGGQGVPKAFF. DNA of the CDR3: TGTGCCAGCAGTTGGGGGGGACAGGGGGTACCTAAAGCTTTCTTT.

This clonotype was picked up one time. The chain combines TRBV10-3 with TRBJ1-1; 7 bases are a match to TRBD1. Unmatched junction bases numbered 7, after V lost 8 bases and J lost 4 bases. Germline CDR1 ENHRY, CDR2 SYGVKD. The CDR3 length is 13 residues. The CDR3 spells CAIRQGISTEAFF. CDR3 in DNA: TGTGCCATCCGACAGGGCATTTCCACTGAAGCTTTCTTT.

The gene calls are TRBV7-9 and TRBJ1-4; TRBD1 might be the D (5 bases). Trimming took 6 bases from V and 4 from J, leaving 21 bases between them. The V gene's germline CDR1 is SEHNR and CDR2 FQNEAQ (reference sequence). This CDR3 spans 17 amino acids. CDR3 residues: CASSDTGWDVHNEKLFF. Here the CDR3 DNA reads TGTGCCAGCAGTGATACGGGGTGGGACGTCCATAATGAAAAACTGTTTTTT.

The sample holds a few counts of this clonotype. The V gene is TRBV6-1, the J gene TRBJ1-2; TRBD1 matches at 10 bases. The germline gives CDR1 MNHNS, CDR2 SASEGT. The CDR3 has 16 residues. V shed 6 bases, J shed 0 bases, and the junction held 7 bases outside the gene matches. The CDR3 region is CASRRQGAFANYGYTF. DNA of the CDR3: TGTGCCAGCAGGCGACAGGGGGCTTTCGCTAACTATGGCTACACCTTC.

The chain couples TRBV2 to TRBJ2-3, with TRBD2 identical over 7 bases. Germline-derived CDR1 and CDR2 are SNHLY and FYNNEI. Losses at the gene ends were 4 bases for V and 0 bases for J; bases not matched to a gene: 7. The CDR3 has 16 amino acids. The CDR3 loop reads CASSGSSGKSTDTQYF. The CDR3 DNA reads as TGTGCCAGCAGTGGCTCGAGCGGGAAAAGCACAGATACGCAGTATTTT.

This chain links TRBV7-8 with TRBJ2-2, with 10 bases matching TRBD2. J was trimmed by 6 bases and V by 2 bases; bases with no gene match: 3. Germline V CDR1 and CDR2: SGHVS, FQNEAQ. The CDR3 extends over 15 amino acids. DNA for the CDR3: TGTGCCAGCAGCTTAAAGCGGGGGGGCCCCGGGGAGCTGTTTTTT. This sequence encodes CASSLKRGGPGELFF.

J is TRBJ1-5 and V is TRBV28; TRBD1 is a possible D gene (5 bases). Germline V lookup: CDR1 MDHEN, CDR2 SYDVKM. Trimming shortened V by 5 bases and J by 4 bases, and 15 bases separated the two germline ends. The CDR3 is made up of 15 amino acids. This CDR3 is CASSTTTGVNQPQHF. For the CDR3, the DNA is TGTGCCAGCAGTACCACGACGGGGGTTAATCAGCCCCAGCATTTT.

The chain is built from TRBV3-1 and TRBJ2-7; 7 bases agree with TRBD1. Looked up from germline, CDR1 is LGHDT and CDR2 is YNNKEL (reference sequence). The CDR3 is 16 amino acids. With V trimmed by 4 bases and J by 4 bases, 13 bases remained unmatched. CDR3 bases: TGTGCCAGCAGCCCAGATCTGGACAGGTCGCAGTACGAGCAGTACTTC. As protein: CASSPDLDRSQYEQYF.

This clonotype came up a few times. This chain uses TRBV7-2 with TRBJ2-7; the D call may be TRBD1 or TRBD2 (5 bases each). The V end lost 4 bases, the J end lost 7 bases, and 11 bases lay between the germline ends. This CDR3 is built from 12 residues. The germline V gene encodes CDR1 SGHTA and CDR2 FQGNSA. The CDR3 here is CASSSPWGEQYF. CDR3 sequence (DNA): TGTGCCAGCAGCTCCCCCTGGGGGGAGCAGTACTTC.

This clonotype came up a few times. The chain links TRBV27 to TRBJ2-2; a weak D match, TRBD2 (6 bases). With 5 bases removed from V and 3 bases from J, the gap between germline ends came to 16 bases. The CDR3 sequence is 16 residues long. The germline V gene encodes CDR1 MNHEY and CDR2 SMNVEV (reference sequence). The CDR3 DNA reads as TGTGCCAGCAGTCACCGGGGGTGGTACGACACCGGGGAGCTGTTTTTT. It translates to CASSHRGWYDTGELFF.

The chain combines TRBV27 with TRBJ1-5; TRBD1 is a possible D gene (5 bases). V lost 5 bases and J lost 0, with 11 bases in between. The CDR3 spans 15 residues. Looked up from germline, CDR1 is MNHEY and CDR2 is SMNVEV (reference sequence). The CDR3 spells CASSRGHVSNQPQHF. CDR3 in DNA: TGTGCCAGCAGTCGTGGACACGTTAGCAATCAGCCCCAGCATTTT.

The chain couples TRBV12-3 or TRBV12-4 to TRBJ2-7; TRBD2 agrees at 10 bases. V shed 7 bases and J 2 bases; nucleotides not matched to a gene: 5. CDR3 length equals 14 residues. CDR3 sequence reads: CASNKGLAAYEQYF. CDR3 sequence (DNA): TGTGCCAGCAATAAAGGACTAGCGGCCTACGAGCAGTACTTC.